The sequence of this T cell receptor beta chain was determined in a study of B cell selection in AIRE deficiency. Findings of the study overall: Patient Tconv and Treg cells showed healthy-like TCRBV usage, CDR3 length, diversity. CDR3s were shorter in shared Treg sequences, reflecting few non-templated nucleotide insertions. Only roughly 9% of 3657 shared Treg sequences were patient-specific; 31.6% healthy-specific.

The regulatory T cell sort gate was CD4+CD25hiCD127low/negative. This clone was found once. Its antigen remains unknown. Trimming at V came to 6 bases and at J to 8 bases, leaving 10 bases not matched to a gene. This CDR3 has 14 amino acids. CDR1 is SGDLS and CDR2 is YYNGEE in the germline V gene. Under the authors' procedure: Patients' Tregs yielded some 56,000 distinct TCRbeta sequences; donors' around 8.9x10^4. Sequencing was performed with immunoSEQ multiplex PCR; in TCRdb, only in-frame clones are kept and a portion is missing. The DNA was the basis for D and trimming; V, J and clone size are from that table. The sample carries under 3,500 clones, about four fifths recorded once.

The sequencing input was Tregs sorted from PBMCs. The TCR sequence derives from a human donor with AIRE deficiency. The chain joins TRBV9 to TRBJ2-1; 8 bases align to TRBD2. CDR3 residues: CASTTSRSGDEQFF. The CDR3 region has the DNA TGTGCCAGCACCACCTCCCGTAGCGGGGATGAGCAGTTCTTC.